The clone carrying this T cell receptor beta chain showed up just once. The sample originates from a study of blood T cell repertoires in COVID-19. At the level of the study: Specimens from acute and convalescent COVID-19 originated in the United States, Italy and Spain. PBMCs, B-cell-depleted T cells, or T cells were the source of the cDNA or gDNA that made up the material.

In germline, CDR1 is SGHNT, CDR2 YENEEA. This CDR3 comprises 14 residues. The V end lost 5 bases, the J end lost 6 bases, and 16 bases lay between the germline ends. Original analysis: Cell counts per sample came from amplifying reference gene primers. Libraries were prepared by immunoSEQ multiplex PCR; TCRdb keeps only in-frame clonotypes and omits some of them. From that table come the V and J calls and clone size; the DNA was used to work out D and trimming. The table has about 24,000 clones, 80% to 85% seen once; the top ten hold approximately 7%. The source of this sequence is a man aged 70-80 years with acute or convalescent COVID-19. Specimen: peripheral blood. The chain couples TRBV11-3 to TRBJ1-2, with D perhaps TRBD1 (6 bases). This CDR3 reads CASSVTGTRNGYTF. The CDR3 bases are TGTGCCAGCAGCGTAACCGGGACACGGAATGGCTACACCTTC.